This T cell receptor (beta chain) emerged from a study of blood T cell repertoires in COVID-19 (dated by TCRdb to the early 2020s). Regarding the research as a whole: Samples from collaborators originated in the United States, Italy and Spain and spanned both the acute and convalescent phases of COVID-19. The material from the prospective study consisted of cDNA or gDNA derived from T cells, B-cell-depleted T cells, or PBMCs. Subjects who had been exposed to COVID-19, were actively infected with it, or had recovered from it provided the deeply sampled blood TCRbeta repertoires that made up the dataset. The repertoires were made available in a free public database intended to serve as a resource for research on the immune response to SARS-CoV-2. Samples came from the ongoing ImmuneRACE study (first 160 participants) plus 1,254 subjects from 6 global collaborators. Nearly every sample came with metadata listing a de-identified subject ID, COVID-19 status, age in years and sex. Where HLA class I and class II types were available, the types were taken from metadata supplied by the sample provider, not from assay-based typing.

One collaborating source in Seattle enrolled patients while the patients were actively infected and followed the patients over time throughout the course of disease. Collaborating institutions collected whole blood in K2EDTA tubes following their own protocols. For TCRbeta analysis, collaborators shipped samples in one of three forms: frozen whole blood, isolated PBMCs, or DNA extracted from either of those sample types. The full study reports these points: The quantity of clinical and demographic metadata differed by source and by participant and was supplied without curation.

Looking up the germline V gene (reference sequence) yields CDR1 GTSNPN and CDR2 SVGIG. V gives up 3 bases and J gives up 2 bases, and the segment between their germline ends measures 13 bases. Spanning cysteine to phenylalanine, the CDR3 consists of 14 amino acids. Just CDR3 DNA is preserved here, 42 bases in frame from base 1. This clone came up a few times. The target of this receptor is not known. The input lacks base qualities; no much larger clone sits a single base away. TCRbeta CDR3 regions were amplified from genomic DNA using the immunoSEQ Assay, a bias-controlled multiplex PCR. Under the source paper's analysis protocol: The number of nucleated cells in each sample was estimated from the amplification of reference gene primers within the assay. To quantify the absolute abundance of each unique TCRbeta CDR3 rearrangement, sequence reads were collapsed and filtered. Productive Simpson clonality was computed per sample as the square root of Simpson's diversity index over productive rearrangements. Not all clones reach the TCRdb copy of this immuneACCESS table, which keeps in-frame sequences only. Checked studies attribute under half of the gap to unresolved V genes and leave the rest unexplained. D and trimming come from the DNA, and the V and J calls and clone size come from that table. The sample contains 380,000 or so clones, around 88% of them found a single time. Of the sample, 7.1% is held by the ten largest clones.

This TCR was sampled from a woman aged 55-69 years with COVID-19, enrolled during active disease. Sequencing was carried out using peripheral blood. The chain employs TRBV30 and TRBJ2-5; TRBD2 might be the D gene, on 6 matching bases. The DNA sequence is as follows: TGTGCCTGGAGCCGACTAGAGCTACAAGAGACCCAGTACTTC. Its protein is CAWSRLELQETQYF. The full variable domain, with segments outside the CDR3 supplied by the reference TRBV30 and TRBJ2-5 proteins, appears as SQTIHQWPATLVQPVGSPLSLECTVEGTSNPNLYWYRQAAGRGLQLLFYSVGIGQISSEVPQNLSASRPQDRQFILSSKKLLLSDSGFYLCAWSRLELQETQYFGPGTRLLVL.